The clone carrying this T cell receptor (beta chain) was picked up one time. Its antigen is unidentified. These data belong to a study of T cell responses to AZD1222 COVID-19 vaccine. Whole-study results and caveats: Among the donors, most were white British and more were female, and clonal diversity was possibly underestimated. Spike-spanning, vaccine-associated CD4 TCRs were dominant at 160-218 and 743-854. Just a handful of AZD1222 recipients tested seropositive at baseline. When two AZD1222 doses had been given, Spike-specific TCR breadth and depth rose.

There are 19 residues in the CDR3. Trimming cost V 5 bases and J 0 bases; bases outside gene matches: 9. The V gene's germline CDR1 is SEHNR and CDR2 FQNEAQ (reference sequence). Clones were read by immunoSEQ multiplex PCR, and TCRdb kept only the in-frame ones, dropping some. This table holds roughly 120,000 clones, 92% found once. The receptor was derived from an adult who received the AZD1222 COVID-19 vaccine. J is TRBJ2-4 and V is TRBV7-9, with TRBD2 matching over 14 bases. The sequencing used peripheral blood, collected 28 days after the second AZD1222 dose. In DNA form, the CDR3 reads TGTGCCAGCAGCCCTACATGGACTAGCGGGAGGATAGCCAAAAACATTCAGTACTTC. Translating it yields CASSPTWTSGRIAKNIQYF.